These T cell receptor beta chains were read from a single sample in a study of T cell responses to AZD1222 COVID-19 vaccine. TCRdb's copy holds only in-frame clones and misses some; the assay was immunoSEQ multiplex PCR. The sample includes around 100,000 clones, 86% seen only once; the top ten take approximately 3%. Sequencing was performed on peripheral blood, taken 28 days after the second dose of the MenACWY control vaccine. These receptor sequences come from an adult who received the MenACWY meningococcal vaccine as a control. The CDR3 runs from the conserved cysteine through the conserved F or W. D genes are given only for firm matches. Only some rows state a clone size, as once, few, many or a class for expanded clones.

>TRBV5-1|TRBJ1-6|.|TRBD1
TGCGCCAGCAGCTCGGGGACAGGGGGTTCACCCCTCCACTTT
CASSSGTGGSPLHF
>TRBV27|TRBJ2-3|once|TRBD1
TGTGCCAGCAGTTCACAGGGGGGATCCACAGATACGCAGTATTTT
CASSSQGGSTDTQYF
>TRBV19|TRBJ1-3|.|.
TGTGCCAGTAGTATGAAGGGGAACTCTGGAAACACCATATATTTT
CASSMKGNSGNTIYF
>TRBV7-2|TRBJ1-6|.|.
TGTGCCAGCAGCCACGGGAGGTATTCACCCCTCCACTTT
CASSHGRYSPLHF
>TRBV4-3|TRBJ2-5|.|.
TGCGCCAGCAGCCAAGGGCCGGGGGCGATAGGAGAGACCCAGTACTTC
CASSQGPGAIGETQYF
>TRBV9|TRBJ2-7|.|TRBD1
TGTGCCAGCAGCGTAGCAGGGGGTAGCGAGCAGTACTTC
CASSVAGGSEQYF
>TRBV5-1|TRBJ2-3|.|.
TGCGCCAGCAGCTCATTTAGCACAGATACGCAGTATTTT
CASSSFSTDTQYF
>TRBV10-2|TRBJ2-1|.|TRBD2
TGCGCCAGCAGTGAGTTTCGTAGCGGGGGGCCGAGGGAGCAGTTCTTC
CASSEFRSGGPREQFF
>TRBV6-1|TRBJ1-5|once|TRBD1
TGTGCCAGCAGTGACGGACAGGGAGGCAATCAGCCCCAGCATTTT
CASSDGQGGNQPQHF
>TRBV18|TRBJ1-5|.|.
TGTGCCAGCTCACCGACCCAGGGGTTGAATCAGCCCCAGCATTTT
CASSPTQGLNQPQHF
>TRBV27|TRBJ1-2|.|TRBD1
TGTGCCAGCAGCCCACAGGGGGCGCTTGGCTATGGCTACACCTTC
CASSPQGALGYGYTF
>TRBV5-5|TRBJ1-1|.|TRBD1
TGTGCCAGCAGCACCGACAGGGGCCGTTTAGGCACTGAAGCTTTCTTT
CASSTDRGRLGTEAFF
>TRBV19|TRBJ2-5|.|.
TGTGCCAGGGACAACCAAGAGACCCAGTACTTC
CARDNQETQYF
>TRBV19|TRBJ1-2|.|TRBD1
TGTGCCAGTAGTATCGGACAGGGGGCGCGGGGCTACACCTTC
CASSIGQGARGYTF
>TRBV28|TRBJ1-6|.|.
TGTGCCAGCAGTTACGGTTATTCACCCCTCCACTTT
CASSYGYSPLHF
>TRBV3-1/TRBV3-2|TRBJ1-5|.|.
TGTGCCAGCAGCCCCCGAACGGGGCCCCAGCATTTT
CASSPRTGPQHF
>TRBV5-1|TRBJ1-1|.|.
TGCGCCAGCAGCTTGGCGTCGAACACTGAAGCTTTCTTT
CASSLASNTEAFF
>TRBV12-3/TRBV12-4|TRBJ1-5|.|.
TGTGCCAGCAGCCCCCCCAATCAGCCCCAGCATTTT
CASSPPNQPQHF
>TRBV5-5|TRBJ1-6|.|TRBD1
TGTGCCAGCAGCCGCACAGGGGTGTATTCACCCCTCCACTTT
CASSRTGVYSPLHF
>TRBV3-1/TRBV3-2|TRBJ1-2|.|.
TGTGCCAGCAGCCAAGGTCTGGGGGGGAACTATGGCTACACCTTC
CASSQGLGGNYGYTF
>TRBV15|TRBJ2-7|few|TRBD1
TGTGCCACCAGCAGGCGGACAGGCTTCAGCGAGCAGTACTTC
CATSRRTGFSEQYF
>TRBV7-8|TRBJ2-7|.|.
TGTGCCAGCAGCTTAGAACGCCTTGTCTACGAGCAGTACTTC
CASSLERLVYEQYF
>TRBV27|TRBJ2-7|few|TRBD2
TGTGCCAGCAGTTTGATGGTAGCGGGGGCCTACGAGCAGTACTTC
CASSLMVAGAYEQYF
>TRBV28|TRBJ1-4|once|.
TGTGCCAGCAGTACCAGGACTGCGAGTAATGAAAAACTGTTTTTT
CASSTRTASNEKLFF
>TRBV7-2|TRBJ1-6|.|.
TGTGCCAGCAGCATAAAAGCCGCGGGCTATAATTCACCCCTCCACTTT
CASSIKAAGYNSPLHF
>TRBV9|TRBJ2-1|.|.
TGTGCCAGCAGCCCGAGGGACGACTACAATGAGCAGTTCTTC
CASSPRDDYNEQFF
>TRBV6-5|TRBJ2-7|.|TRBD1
TGTGCCACCAGACAGGGTCATGGCTACGAGCAGTACTTC
CATRQGHGYEQYF
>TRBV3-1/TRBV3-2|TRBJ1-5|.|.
TGTGCCAGCAGCCCACCACAGAGGTCAAATCAGCCCCAGCATTTT
CASSPPQRSNQPQHF
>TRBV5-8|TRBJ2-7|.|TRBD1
TGTGCCAGCATCCCGGACAGGACTCCCCACGAGCAGTACTTC
CASIPDRTPHEQYF
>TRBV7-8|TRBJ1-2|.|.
TGTGCCAGCAGCCCCGACAGGAACTATGGCTACACCTTC
CASSPDRNYGYTF
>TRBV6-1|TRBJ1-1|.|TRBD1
TGTGCCAGCGGGGAGACAGGGATGAACACTGAAGCTTTCTTT
CASGETGMNTEAFF
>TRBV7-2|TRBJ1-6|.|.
TGTGCCAGCAGCTTAAGGATGGGCCATTCACCCCTCCACTTT
CASSLRMGHSPLHF
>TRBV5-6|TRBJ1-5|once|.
TGTGCCAGCAGCTTGGGGGTGTATAGCAATCAGCCCCAGCATTTT
CASSLGVYSNQPQHF
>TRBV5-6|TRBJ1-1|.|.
TGTGCCAGCAGCTTGGGGGCCAGGACGAACACTGAAGCTTTCTTT
CASSLGARTNTEAFF
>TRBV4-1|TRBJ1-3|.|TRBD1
TGCGCCAGCAGCAACGCTTTGAGGGGGCATTCTGGAAACACCATATATTTT
CASSNALRGHSGNTIYF
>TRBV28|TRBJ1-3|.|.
TGTGCCAGCAGTTTCAGGACCATTTCTGGAAACACCATATATTTT
CASSFRTISGNTIYF
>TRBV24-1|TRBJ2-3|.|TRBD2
TGTGCCACCAGTGATTTGGACGCGGGGGGGGGAAATACGCAGTATTTT
CATSDLDAGGGNTQYF
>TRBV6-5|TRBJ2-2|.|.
TGTGCCAGCAGTTACTCTAACACCGGGGAGCTGTTTTTT
CASSYSNTGELFF
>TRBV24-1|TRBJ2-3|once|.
TGTGCCACCAGTGATCCGAGTAGGGCCACAGATACGCAGTATTTT
CATSDPSRATDTQYF
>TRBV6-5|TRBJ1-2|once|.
TGTGCCAGCAGTTACTCGCAGGCTGCTAACTATGGCTACACCTTC
CASSYSQAANYGYTF
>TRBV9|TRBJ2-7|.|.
TGTGCCAGCAGCGGGGCGGCAGGGCCCTACGAGCAGTACTTC
CASSGAAGPYEQYF
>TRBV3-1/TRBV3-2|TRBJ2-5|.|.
TGTGCCAGCAGCCCTTACCGGGACCAAGAGACCCAGTACTTC
CASSPYRDQETQYF
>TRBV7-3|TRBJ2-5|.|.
TGTGCCAGCAGCTTAACCGGGCTATCCCAAGAGACCCAGTACTTC
CASSLTGLSQETQYF
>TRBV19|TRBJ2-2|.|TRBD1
TGTGCCAGCAAGACAGGGATGAACACCGGGGAGCTGTTTTTT
CASKTGMNTGELFF
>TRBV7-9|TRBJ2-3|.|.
TGTGCCAGCAGCCCAAGGGCCAGGGGCCCTAGCACAGATACGCAGTATTTT
CASSPRARGPSTDTQYF
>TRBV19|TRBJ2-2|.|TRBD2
TGTGCCAGTGACCGCGGGGGGGCCGTCGACACCGGGGAGCTGTTTTTT
CASDRGGAVDTGELFF
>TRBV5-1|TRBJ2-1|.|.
TGCGCCAGCAGCTTGGCCCTCTGGGGCAATGAGCAGTTCTTC
CASSLALWGNEQFF
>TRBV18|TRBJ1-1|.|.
TGTGCCAGCTCACTAGTTGGGCCCCCGAACACTGAAGCTTTCTTT
CASSLVGPPNTEAFF
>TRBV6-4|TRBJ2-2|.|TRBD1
TGTGCCAGAATGAACCGGGACAGAAAAAACACCGGGGAGCTGTTTTTT
CARMNRDRKNTGELFF
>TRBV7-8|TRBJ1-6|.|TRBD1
TGTGCCAGCAGCCCGCGGACAGGGGGATCCTATAATTCACCCCTCCACTTT
CASSPRTGGSYNSPLHF
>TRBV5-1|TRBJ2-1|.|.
TGCGCCAGCAGCTTGACAGGGACGGAATACAATGAGCAGTTCTTC
CASSLTGTEYNEQFF
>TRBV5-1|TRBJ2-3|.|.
TGCGCCAGCAGCTTGGAGGGACTTGGTTTCGGGACAGATACGCAGTATTTT
CASSLEGLGFGTDTQYF